The 9 T cell receptor beta chains below were found in one sample sequenced in a study of PD-1 blockade in mismatch repair-deficient tumors. Assay: immunoSEQ multiplex PCR; the TCRdb copy retains only in-frame clones and omits some. This table holds about 100,000 clones, approximately 80% found once. Source: peripheral blood, taken roughly 36 weeks after starting pembrolizumab. All receptors derive from an adult with mismatch repair-deficient cancer.

The V call is TRBV27, the J call TRBJ2-1, with 12 bases aligning to TRBD2. V lost 9 bases to trimming and J lost 9 bases; unmatched junction nucleotides: 3. CDR1 is MNHEY and CDR2 is SMNVEV in the germline V gene (reference sequence). The CDR3 extends over 12 amino acids. The CDR3 spells CARGLAGREQFF. CDR3 DNA: TGTGCCAGAGGACTAGCGGGACGTGAGCAGTTCTTC.

V gene TRBV5-5 combines with J gene TRBJ1-1; no clear D. The V gene's germline CDR1 is SGHKS and CDR2 YYEKEE (reference sequence). V lost 4 bases to trimming and J lost 6 bases, with 10 bases between them. The CDR3 sequence is 12 residues long. In nucleotides, the CDR3 is TGTGCCAGCAGCCTCCTGAGCTCTGAAGCTTTCTTT. Protein: CASSLLSSEAFF.

The rearrangement uses TRBV5-5 and TRBJ1-5; unclear D gene. V was trimmed by 0 bases and J by 10 bases, leaving 20 bases between them. Germline V gene sequence: CDR1 SGHKS, CDR2 YYEKEE (reference sequence). The CDR3 is 16 residues long. CDR3 in amino acids: CASSLGEARPLGPQHF. The CDR3 DNA reads TGTGCCAGCAGCTTGGGGGAGGCACGGCCCTTAGGACCCCAGCATTTT.

This clone was counted between two and nine times. The V gene is TRBV29-1, the J gene TRBJ2-1; D is ambiguous. This CDR3 has 12 amino acids. Trimming removed 3 bases from V and 3 bases from J, with 6 bases in between. Germline loops: CDR1 SQVTM, CDR2 ANQGSEA. CDR3 coding DNA: TGCAGCGTTGAGAACGGCTACAATGAGCAGTTCTTC. This translates into CSVENGYNEQFF.

The CDR3 loop is CATSRGVQGPYTEAFF. CDR3 in DNA: TGTGCCACCAGCAGGGGAGTGCAAGGCCCATACACTGAAGCTTTCTTT. The chain joins TRBV15 to TRBJ1-1; D gene ambiguous. The germline CDR1 and CDR2 sequences are LNHNV and YYDKDF (reference sequence). This CDR3 is 16 amino acids long. V was shortened by 3 bases and J by 3 bases, with 17 bases between the two germline ends.

The chain recombines TRBV6-5 with TRBJ1-5; D is uncertain. Trimming pared 5 bases from V and 1 base from J, leaving 6 bases between. CDR1 MNHEY and CDR2 SVGAGI come from the germline V gene. The CDR3 is made up of 13 amino acids. The CDR3 spells CASSDWSNQPQHF. As DNA, the CDR3 is TGTGCCAGCAGTGATTGGAGCAATCAGCCCCAGCATTTT.

V gene TRBV30 combines with J gene TRBJ1-1; D is ambiguous. This CDR3 region has 14 residues. The germline V and J ends were trimmed by 0 bases and 10 bases, with 18 bases remaining between them. The germline V gene has CDR1 GTSNPN and CDR2 SVGIG (reference sequence). The CDR3 DNA reads TGTGCCTGGAGTGTAAAAGCCACGTCAGGTCTAGCTTTCTTT. Translated: CAWSVKATSGLAFF. Drawing the rest from reference TRBV30 and TRBJ1-1, the complete variable domain is SQTIHQWPATLVQPVGSPLSLECTVEGTSNPNLYWYRQAAGRGLQLLFYSVGIGQISSEVPQNLSASRPQDRQFILSSKKLLLSDSGFYLCAWSVKATSGLAFFGQGTRLTVV.

The genes are TRBV19 and TRBJ2-1, with a possible D match to TRBD2 (7 bases). Germline V gene lookup returns CDR1 LNHDA and CDR2 SQIVND (reference sequence). The CDR3 length is 16 residues. V lost 3 bases and J 7 bases, leaving 19 bases between the germline ends. The CDR3 DNA reads as TGTGCCAGTAGTATCGGTGGGGGGGGCGCTTGGAATGAGCAGTTCTTC. Translating gives CASSIGGGGAWNEQFF.

In nucleotides, the CDR3 is TGTGCCAGCAGCTTACGAGGGAGGAACGGGGAGCTGTTTTTT. Translation: CASSLRGRNGELFF. The rearrangement links TRBV7-3 to TRBJ2-2, with D possibly TRBD2 on 6 matching bases. CDR1 is SGHTA, CDR2 FQGTGA, per germline. The CDR3 totals 14 residues. Between the trimmed V and J ends, which lost 2 bases and 7 bases, there was a span of 11 bases.